This is a list of T cell receptor beta chains from one sample in a study of vaccination and CD4 T cells after COVID-19. MiXCR was run by TCRdb on the PCR reads, yielding one entry per CDR3 protein. Of about 21,000 distinct CDR3 sequences detected, 44% appear once; the ten largest clones hold under 20%. These receptors have no known antigen. Source: CD4+ T cells from blood, cultured in vitro, taken before SARS-CoV-2 vaccination. The receptors were gathered from a human donor who received a COVID-19 vaccine. CDR3s include the opening cysteine and the closing phenylalanine or tryptophan. The D gene is left open where the match is weak. Rows give clone size only sometimes, using once, few, many, or a class for an expanded clone.

j_call,v_call,d_call,clone_size,cdr3_nt,cdr3_aa
TRBJ2-5,TRBV27,-,few,TGTGCCAGCAGTTTATCGTGGAAAGAGACCCAGTACTTC,CASSLSWKETQYF
TRBJ2-1,TRBV24-1,-,-,TGTGCCACCAGTGATGCAGTCGTCTACAATGAGCAGTTCTTC,CATSDAVVYNEQFF
TRBJ2-5,TRBV4-1,-,once,TGCGCCAGCAGCCTACCTTTTTCGGGGGCTCGGCAATGGACCCAGTACTTC,CASSLPFSGARQWTQYF
TRBJ1-2,TRBV19,-,-,TGTGCCAGTAGTATCGAGGGAGGGAAGTCAGCTAACTATGGCTACACCTTC,CASSIEGGKSANYGYTF
TRBJ2-7,TRBV7-2,-,few,TGTGCCAGCAGCTTAGCCGCTAGCTACGAGCAGTACTTC,CASSLAASYEQYF
TRBJ2-3,TRBV24-1,TRBD2,-,TGTGCCACCAGTGATCTCGTTGCGGGGGGGTTTGGGAACACAGATACGCAGTATTTT,CATSDLVAGGFGNTDTQYF
TRBJ1-1,TRBV2,-,few,TGTGCCAGCAGCCCAACAGGGTTCACTGAAGCTTTCTTT,CASSPTGFTEAFF
TRBJ1-1,TRBV29-1,-,-,TGCAGCGTTGTAATCCAGGGGCAAGGTGAAGCTTTCTTT,CSVVIQGQGEAFF
TRBJ2-3,TRBV5-1,TRBD2,-,TGCGCCAGCAGCCCTGAACCTAGCGGGGGGGCAGATACGCAGTATTTT,CASSPEPSGGADTQYF
TRBJ1-1,TRBV12-5,-,-,TGTGCTAGTGGTTTGGACACTGAAGCTTTCTTT,CASGLDTEAFF
TRBJ1-6,TRBV5-1,-,few,TGCGCCAGCAGCTTGGATACGGGTTCCTATAATTCACCCCTCCACTTT,CASSLDTGSYNSPLHF
TRBJ1-2,TRBV14,-,-,TGTGCCAGCAGCCTTCGGACAGCCCGTTTAGCTAACTATGGCTACACCTTC,CASSLRTARLANYGYTF
TRBJ2-2,TRBV6-5,TRBD1,-,TGTGCCAGCAGTTCAAACAGGGGAACCGGGGAGCTGTTTTTT,CASSSNRGTGELFF
TRBJ2-7,TRBV5-1,TRBD2,-,TGCGCCAGCAGCTTGGGGGTAGCGGGTACCTACGAGCAGTACTTC,CASSLGVAGTYEQYF
TRBJ2-6,TRBV2,TRBD2,-,TGTGCCAGCAGCTCCGGGCTAGCGGGGGGATTCTCTGGGGCCAGCGTCCTGACTTTC,CASSSGLAGGFSGASVLTF
TRBJ2-1,TRBV7-9,-,-,TGTGCCAGCAGCTTCAAGGTTGGGGTCCCCTACAATGAGCAGTTCTTC,CASSFKVGVPYNEQFF
TRBJ2-7,TRBV20-1,TRBD2,once,TGCAGTGCTCATACGGGGACTAGCGGGGGGGCCAGGGAGCAGTACTTC,CSAHTGTSGGAREQYF
TRBJ2-1,TRBV7-3,TRBD2,-,TGTGCCAGCAGCTTCGGGACTAGTGTTGGAGAGCAGTTCTTC,CASSFGTSVGEQFF
TRBJ1-2,TRBV29-1,-,-,TGCAGCGTTGATGGTCGCGGGGACAACTATGGCTACACCTTC,CSVDGRGDNYGYTF
TRBJ1-5,TRBV18,TRBD1,once,TGTGCCAGCTCACCCCAGGGGGTTCAACAGCCCCAGCATTTT,CASSPQGVQQPQHF
TRBJ1-2,TRBV7-9,-,medium-sized,TGTGCCAGCAGCTTTCCGGGACTCCGGGCTGGCTACACCTTC,CASSFPGLRAGYTF
TRBJ1-1,TRBV2,-,-,TGTGCCAGCTACAGGGACATGAACACTGAAGCTTTCTTT,CASYRDMNTEAFF
TRBJ2-7,TRBV29-1,TRBD2,-,TGCAGCGTTGAAGACTGGCGGGGGGACACCTACGAGCAGTACTTC,CSVEDWRGDTYEQYF
TRBJ1-1,TRBV7-9,TRBD1,-,TGTGCCAGCAGCTTAGGACAGGGCTCGAACACTGAAGCTTTCTTT,CASSLGQGSNTEAFF
TRBJ2-3,TRBV5-1,TRBD2,-,TGCGCCAGCAGCCTCACTCGACTAGCGGGGGGGCCAGATACGCAGTATTTT,CASSLTRLAGGPDTQYF
TRBJ1-2,TRBV18,TRBD1,-,TGTGCCAGCTCACCATACGCAATCCCTCAAAGGACAGGGAATAGTGGCTACACCTTC,CASSPYAIPQRTGNSGYTF
TRBJ2-2,TRBV11-2,TRBD1,-,TGTGCCAGCAGCGCCAGCGACAGGGGGTGGCAACGCGCGAACACCGGGGAGCTGTTTTTT,CASSASDRGWQRANTGELFF
TRBJ2-3,TRBV6-1,TRBD2,-,TGTGCCAGCACCCCGGGGGGGTCTTGGGATACGCAGTATTTT,CASTPGGSWDTQYF
TRBJ2-3,TRBV18,-,-,TGTGCCAGCTCACCACAACAGGGTGGCACAGATACGCAGTATTTT,CASSPQQGGTDTQYF
TRBJ2-3,TRBV20-1,-,-,TGCAGTGCCGGTAGCACAGATACGCAGTATTTT,CSAGSTDTQYF
TRBJ1-5,TRBV11-2,-,-,TGTGCCAGCAGCTTGTATGGCAGGGAATGGAATCAGCCCCAGCATTTT,CASSLYGREWNQPQHF
TRBJ1-4,TRBV7-9,-,-,TGTGCCAGCAGAATTCGGGTCGGGGGAAAACTGTTTTTT,CASRIRVGGKLFF
TRBJ2-3,TRBV6-5,-,-,TGTGCCAGCAGTTACTCGAACGCGCGGGGTGCATCAGATACGCAGTATTTT,CASSYSNARGASDTQYF
TRBJ1-5,TRBV6-5,-,-,TGTGCCAGCAGTTATAGGGGAGGAAATAGCAATCAGCCCCAGCATTTT,CASSYRGGNSNQPQHF
TRBJ2-7,TRBV20-1,TRBD1,-,TGCAGTGCTTTTGACAGGGGGCGGGAGCAGTACTTC,CSAFDRGREQYF
TRBJ1-3,TRBV6-1,-,-,TGTGCCAGCAGTGAAGCTCGAGTAAGCTCTGGAAACACCATATATTTT,CASSEARVSSGNTIYF
TRBJ1-1,TRBV10-3,-,few,TGTGCCATCAGTGAAACCCGAAAGACAGGAATGAACACTGAAGCTTTCTTT,CAISETRKTGMNTEAFF
TRBJ2-5,TRBV7-8,TRBD2,-,TGTGCCAGCAGCTCGGGGACTAGCGGGGGGGGAGTACAAGAGACCCAGTACTTC,CASSSGTSGGGVQETQYF
TRBJ1-2,TRBV6-1,-,few,TGTGCCAGCAGAGAGAGACCCCGAGGGTTCGGGCTGGAGGGCTACACCTTC,CASRERPRGFGLEGYTF
TRBJ2-7,TRBV10-2,-,-,TGCGCCAGCAGTGAGGAGGGGGTCGTCTACGAGCAGTACTTC,CASSEEGVVYEQYF
TRBJ1-1,TRBV7-9,-,-,TGTGCCAGCAGCGTCGGGACCGCCAGGGGCACTGAAGCTTTCTTT,CASSVGTARGTEAFF
TRBJ2-1,TRBV11-3,-,-,TGTGCCAGCAGCTTCGGAGTTTTCAATGAGCAGTTCTTC,CASSFGVFNEQFF
TRBJ1-1,TRBV2,-,few,TGTGCCAGCAGTCCTGACCGGATCATGAACACTGAAGCTTTCTTT,CASSPDRIMNTEAFF
TRBJ1-2,TRBV5-8,TRBD1,once,TGTGCCAGCAGCAAGGGACAGGGCTATGGCTACACCTTC,CASSKGQGYGYTF
TRBJ2-3,TRBV20-1,-,few,TGCAGTGCTAGAGGTTCGGGCCGCGATACGCAGTATTTT,CSARGSGRDTQYF
TRBJ2-3,TRBV5-1,TRBD2,-,TGCGCCAGCAGCGCCCGGACTAGCGGGGGGGGCAACGTAGATACGCAGTATTTT,CASSARTSGGGNVDTQYF
TRBJ2-2,TRBV24-1,-,few,TGTGCCACCAGTGGGGGGCCTAACACCGGGGAGCTGTTTTTT,CATSGGPNTGELFF
TRBJ2-2,TRBV28,-,-,TGTGCCAGCAGTCCCCGACGCCGGGCAACGAACACCGGGGAGCTGTTTTTT,CASSPRRRATNTGELFF
TRBJ1-6,TRBV5-1,TRBD1,-,TGCGCCAGCAGCAGGGCGGACAGGGATTCACCCCTCCACTTT,CASSRADRDSPLHF
TRBJ1-2,TRBV12-5,-,few,TGTGCTAGTCATGGGGCGACGCCTCCCTATGGCTACACCTTC,CASHGATPPYGYTF
TRBJ1-5,TRBV5-5,-,-,TGTGCCAGCAGCGGGGGTAGAGAACAGCCCCAGCATTTT,CASSGGREQPQHF
TRBJ2-5,TRBV4-2,TRBD1,-,TGTGCCAGCAGCCAAGGAGGACAGGTTACGAAGGAGACCCAGTACTTC,CASSQGGQVTKETQYF
TRBJ2-7,TRBV6-1,-,-,TGTGCCAGCAGCCAACGGGACATCGGACGCTCCTACGAGCAGTACTTC,CASSQRDIGRSYEQYF
TRBJ1-5,TRBV20-1,TRBD1,few,TGCAGTGCTAGAGATTCAGGACAGGGTGGTGGGCCCCAGCATTTT,CSARDSGQGGGPQHF
TRBJ2-1,TRBV20-1,-,-,TGCAGTGCAGGGGGGGGGCTGAATGAGCAGTTCTTC,CSAGGGLNEQFF
TRBJ2-3,TRBV15,TRBD2,-,TGTGCCACCAGCAGAGCAGGTACTAGCGGGGGCACAGATACGCAGTATTTT,CATSRAGTSGGTDTQYF
TRBJ2-3,TRBV10-2,-,few,TGCGCCAGCAGTGAGTCTCGGGCGGATACGCAGTATTTT,CASSESRADTQYF
TRBJ2-5,TRBV20-1,-,-,TGCAGTGCTAGCAGGGCGGGGGAGACCCAGTACTTC,CSASRAGETQYF